Below, one TCR beta chain is given with its context. The target antigen is unknown. The data belong to a study of T cell repertoires in cytomegalovirus infection. Findings and caveats of the study: CMV-specific HLA-C-restricted TCR beta clonotypes dominated the ex vivo response.

With 0 bases removed from V and 9 bases from J, the gap between germline ends came to 7 bases. Germline CDR1 ENHRY, CDR2 SYGVKD. This CDR3 has 12 residues. TCRdb re-derived calls from the reads in MiXCR, one entry per CDR3 protein. The sample gives a few hundred thousand distinct CDR3 sequences, more than 20% of which show up once; roughly an eighth is in the top ten. This chain uses TRBV10-3 with TRBJ2-3; tentative D call: TRBD2 (5 bases). The sample taken for sequencing was PBMCs. This receptor was identified in a human donor in good health (CMV status not recorded). Some clones in this sample may be carry-over from other donors' samples. CDR3 in amino acids: CAISESPGTQYF. The CDR3, as DNA: TGTGCCATCAGTGAGTCCCCGGGGACGCAGTATTTT.